This TCR beta chain is from a study of cytotoxic CD8 clonotypes in ibrutinib-treated CLL. Whole-study context: Partial responses totalled about 25 and complete responses 2; after median roughly 64 months, approximately 15 remained remitted and approximately 12 progressed. Average yields of approximately 230,000 productive templates and tens of thousands of productive rearrangements characterized the samples.

Depths of 1 in 200,000 to 1 in 1 million T cells were the sequencing target. Repertoires were generated with immunoSEQ multiplex PCR, while TCRdb's copy carries only in-frame clones and drops some. The sample lists about 92,000 clones, over 60% seen once, with around 25% in the top ten. V was pared by 5 bases and J by 0 bases, with 12 bases between. CDR3 length equals 14 residues. Germline CDR1 SGDLS, CDR2 YYNGEE. Findings and limits, study-wide: Clonality, elevated at ibrutinib response, dropped back toward baseline at progression.

About this clone itself: Its specificity is unknown.

The TCR was taken from a human donor with chronic lymphocytic leukemia. The rearrangement uses TRBV9 and TRBJ2-7; D remains unclear. The specimen comprised PBMCs, sampled after 24 months of ibrutinib treatment. The CDR3 is CASSPLGGSYEQYF. CDR3 nucleotides: TGTGCCAGCAGTCCCCTGGGTGGCTCCTACGAGCAGTACTTC.